A single sample is the source of the 2 T cell receptor beta chains below, sequenced in a study of PD-1 blockade in mismatch repair-deficient tumors (dated by TCRdb to the late 2010s). The sample's time point label, in plain terms: roughly 10-day in vitro stimulation with candidate neoantigen peptide 7. No cognate antigen is known for these TCRs. Preparation of the library involved the immunoSEQ multiplex PCR assay. In its TCRdb copy, this immuneACCESS table keeps in-frame sequences only and misses some clones. Where compared with another copy, unresolved V genes explain less than half of these, and the others have no known cause. Present in this sample are more than 7,500 clones, around 90% of which were seen just once. The ten largest clones add up to approximately 12% of the sample. The sample consisted of cells cultured in vitro, taken from a patient treated with pembrolizumab. All receptors derive from an adult with mismatch repair-deficient cancer.

The rearrangement joins TRBV7-9 to TRBJ2-7; TRBD1 aligns across 8 bases. Germline CDR1 and CDR2: SEHNR and FQNEAQ (reference sequence). After removal of 5 bases from V and 2 bases from J, the junction contained 11 bases not matched to a gene. The CDR3 is 16 residues long. The CDR3 DNA follows: TGTGCCAGCAGCCCCCCGGAGGGACAGGCGACCTACGAGCAGTACTTC. Translated, it gives CASSPPEGQATYEQYF.

The CDR3 region is CASSLISNQPQHF. The CDR3, as DNA: TGTGCCAGCAGCTTGATTTCGAATCAGCCCCAGCATTTT. The rearrangement uses TRBV7-9 and TRBJ1-5; D is uncertain. The ends were cut back, 3 bases at V and 4 bases at J, with 7 bases in the middle. Germline values: CDR1 SEHNR, CDR2 FQNEAQ (reference sequence). This CDR3 contains 13 residues.